The 32 T cell receptor beta chains given below trace back to one sample, sequenced in a study of PD-L1 blockade in urothelial cancer. Described time point: pretreatment peripheral blood. Measured with immunoSEQ multiplex PCR; TCRdb has only the in-frame clones, and not every one. Of approximately 72,000 clones listed, around 86% are singletons. Sequenced here: PBMCs, sampled around atezolizumab (anti-PD-L1) treatment. The receptors here all came from a man aged 55 to 69 with urothelial cancer.

The V call is TRBV13, the J call TRBJ2-1; 8 bases are shared with TRBD2. V lost 0 bases and J lost 4; bases outside the gene matches: 2. Per germline, CDR1 PRHDT and CDR2 FYEKMQ (reference sequence). The CDR3 extends over 15 amino acids. The CDR3 reads CASSLGGGVYNEQFF. CDR3 coding DNA: TGTGCCAGCAGCTTAGGCGGGGGGGTTTACAATGAGCAGTTCTTC.

The CDR3 here is CASSPKGVAGELFF. The CDR3 region has the DNA TGTGCCAGCAGCCCAAAAGGGGTAGCCGGGGAGCTGTTTTTT. V gene TRBV13 combines with J gene TRBJ2-2, with a tentative D call TRBD1 (5 bases). The V end was cut by 5 bases, the J end by 6 bases, with 13 bases between. Germline V gene sequence: CDR1 PRHDT, CDR2 FYEKMQ (reference sequence). This CDR3 is built from 14 residues.

The chain has TRBV7-2 and TRBJ1-5, with 8 bases that match TRBD1. The V gene's germline CDR1 is SGHTA and CDR2 FQGNSA. The CDR3 consists of 16 residues. Trimming removed 2 bases from V and 6 bases from J; junction bases left unmatched: 9. CDR3 sequence: CASSLFPQGAGQPQHF. CDR3 DNA sequence: TGTGCCAGCAGCTTATTTCCCCAGGGGGCGGGTCAGCCCCAGCATTTT.

The chain is built from TRBV5-1 and TRBJ2-7; 8 nucleotides agree with TRBD2. The junction had 6 bases not matched to a gene; V was cut back by 2 bases and J by 5 bases. The CDR3 extends over 14 amino acids. The germline V gene encodes CDR1 SGHRS and CDR2 YFSETQ. The CDR3 sequence is CASSLSGSQDEQYF. In nucleotides, the CDR3 is TGCGCCAGCAGCTTAAGCGGGAGCCAAGACGAGCAGTACTTC.

This clone was observed once. This sequence joins TRBV6-5 and TRBJ2-7; 9 bases are a match to TRBD1. Germline loops: CDR1 MNHEY, CDR2 SVGAGI. The V segment lost 0 bases and the J segment 3 bases; nucleotides outside the gene matches: 6. The CDR3 runs to 16 residues. The CDR3: CASSYSGTGQGYEQYF. The CDR3 bases are TGTGCCAGCAGTTACTCGGGGACAGGGCAGGGCTACGAGCAGTACTTC.

The V gene is TRBV10-3, the J gene TRBJ1-2; perhaps TRBD1 as D (5 bases). Trimming took 2 bases from V and 8 from J, leaving 12 bases between them. This CDR3 comprises 13 residues. CDR1 and CDR2 (germline): ENHRY, SYGVKD. DNA for the CDR3: TGTGCCATCAGTGAGAGACAGACCCCAGGCTACACCTTC. This codes for CAISERQTPGYTF.

V gene TRBV28 combines with J gene TRBJ1-1; 7 positions agree with TRBD1. V lost 6 bases to trimming and J lost 5 bases; unmatched junction nucleotides: 12. The CDR3 runs to 15 residues. Germline-derived CDR1 and CDR2 are MDHEN and SYDVKM. CDR3 nucleotides: TGTGCCAGCAGACCGAACCCAGGGGGGAGGACTGAAGCTTTCTTT. It encodes CASRPNPGGRTEAFF.

The rearrangement uses TRBV4-1 and TRBJ1-6; 7 positions match TRBD1. The germline V gene has CDR1 MGHRA and CDR2 YSYEKL. With 8 bases clipped from V and 8 bases from J, the junction kept 9 bases outside the gene matches. This CDR3 has 14 residues. The CDR3 coding sequence is TGCGCCAGCCGGACAGGCAACGCGGATTCACCCCTCCACTTT. This translates into CASRTGNADSPLHF.

The rearrangement joins TRBV2 to TRBJ1-1; D is possibly TRBD1 (6 bases). Germline V gene sequence: CDR1 SNHLY, CDR2 FYNNEI. The germline V and J ends were trimmed by 6 bases and 0 bases, with 14 bases remaining between them. The CDR3 covers 15 residues. The CDR3 here is CASRISGTLNTEAFF. The CDR3 DNA reads as TGTGCCAGCAGGATTTCCGGGACACTGAACACTGAAGCTTTCTTT.

The rearrangement uses TRBV6-1 and TRBJ1-5, with TRBD1 matching 10 bases. There are 14 residues in the CDR3. V was pared by 7 bases and J by 6 bases, with 6 bases of the junction left unmatched. Germline V gene lookup returns CDR1 MNHNS and CDR2 SASEGT. In DNA form, the CDR3 reads TGTGCCAGCAAATGGACAGGGGGAACTCAGCCCCAGCATTTT. It specifies CASKWTGGTQPQHF.

The chain has TRBV7-3 and TRBJ2-7; D gene unclear. Trimming removed 3 bases from V and 5 bases from J, with 20 bases in between. This CDR3 is 16 amino acids long. CDR1 and CDR2 from the germline V gene are SGHTA and FQGTGA. CDR3 nucleotide sequence: TGTGCCAGCAGCTTCGATCCGGGTGGTCATACGGACGAGCAGTACTTC. This sequence encodes CASSFDPGGHTDEQYF.

The CDR3 reads CASSLRTGLSGANVLTF. CDR3 sequence (DNA): TGTGCCAGCAGTTTGAGGACAGGGTTATCTGGGGCCAACGTCCTGACTTTC. The gene calls are TRBV28 and TRBJ2-6, with TRBD1 matching 8 bases. Germline V CDR1 and CDR2: MDHEN, SYDVKM. This CDR3 spans 17 amino acids. Germline trimming cut 3 bases from V and 1 base from J; bases unmatched to any gene: 5.

The rearrangement uses TRBV7-8 and TRBJ1-1, with a weak D call TRBD1 (5 bases). The CDR3 is 15 residues long. With 1 base removed from V and 5 bases from J, the gap between germline ends came to 14 bases. Germline V CDR1 and CDR2: SGHVS, FQNEAQ. The chain's CDR3 is CASSLEGLIGTEAFF. In DNA form, the CDR3 reads TGTGCCAGCAGCTTAGAGGGACTTATTGGGACTGAAGCTTTCTTT.

V is TRBV5-6 and J is TRBJ1-1; D gene unclear. CDR1 SGHDT and CDR2 YYEEEE come from the germline V gene. The V gene lost 2 bases and the J gene lost 4 bases, with 6 bases spanning the gap. The CDR3 is 12 residues long. The CDR3 coding sequence is TGTGCCAGCAGCTTTAGCCTCACTGAAGCTTTCTTT. Its protein is CASSFSLTEAFF.

This clone was detected once. The chain recombines TRBV7-8 with TRBJ1-5, with TRBD1 identical over 7 bases. Germline V lookup: CDR1 SGHVS, CDR2 FQNEAQ. The CDR3 sequence is 13 residues long. Germline trimming cut 5 bases from V and 14 bases from J; bases unmatched to any gene: 12. The CDR3 nucleotides are TGTGCCAGCAGCATTACCGCCGGGGACAGCAAGCATTTT. Its translation: CASSITAGDSKHF.

This clone has a single count. The chain recombines TRBV5-1 with TRBJ1-1; the D gene is possibly TRBD1 (5 bases). Germline-derived CDR1 and CDR2 are SGHRS and YFSETQ. Trimming shortened V by 5 bases and J by 1 base, and 12 bases separated the two germline ends. The CDR3 contains 14 residues. In DNA, the CDR3 is TGCGCCAGCAGAGCGCAGGGTACGAACACTGAAGCTTTCTTT. It translates to CASRAQGTNTEAFF.

This chain links TRBV9 with TRBJ2-1; D is uncertain. V was shortened by 4 bases and J by 10 bases, with 18 bases between the two germline ends. The CDR3 loop spans 14 amino acids. Germline CDR1 SGDLS, CDR2 YYNGEE. CDR3 bases: TGTGCCAGCAGCCCCCGGGTCCCCGCGTTGGAGCAGTTCTTC. This encodes CASSPRVPALEQFF. Looking up the rest from reference TRBV9 and TRBJ2-1 gives the full variable domain: DSGVTQTPKHLITATGQRVTLRCSPRSGDLSVYWYQQSLDQGLQFLIQYYNGEERAKGNILERFSAQQFPDLHSELNLSSLELGDSALYFCASSPRVPALEQFFGPGTRLTVL.

V and J are TRBV6-1 and TRBJ2-5, with D maybe TRBD1 (5 bases). Germline lookup yields CDR1 MNHNS and CDR2 SASEGT. V lost 2 bases, J lost 0 bases, and 10 bases lay in between. The CDR3 loop spans 15 amino acids. CDR3 sequence: CASSEQGAYQETQYF. In DNA form, the CDR3 reads TGTGCCAGCAGTGAACAAGGGGCCTACCAAGAGACCCAGTACTTC.

V is TRBV18 and J is TRBJ2-1; a possible D gene is TRBD1 (5 bases). Germline V gene sequence: CDR1 KGHSH, CDR2 LQKENI. Trimming stripped 9 bases from V and 4 bases from J, with 16 bases between. CDR3 length equals 14 residues. The CDR3 here is CASTRERDYNEQFF. Here the CDR3 DNA reads TGTGCCAGTACCAGGGAAAGGGATTACAATGAGCAGTTCTTC.

The chain is built from TRBV4-1 and TRBJ2-2; 7 positions match TRBD2. This CDR3 comprises 19 residues. The trim removed 0 bases at V and 3 bases at J, leaving 13 bases unmatched. Germline loops: CDR1 MGHRA, CDR2 YSYEKL. CDR3 loop: CASSQDLEAAGIYTGELFF. The DNA of the CDR3 is TGCGCCAGCAGCCAAGATCTGGAAGCAGCGGGGATTTACACCGGGGAGCTGTTTTTT.

J is TRBJ1-1 and V is TRBV19; 9 nucleotides align to TRBD1. Trimming removed 4 bases from V and 0 bases from J; junction bases left unmatched: 6. This CDR3 contains 16 residues. The germline gives CDR1 LNHDA, CDR2 SQIVND (reference sequence). For the CDR3, the DNA is TGTGCCAGTAGTACCGGGACAGGGCCTATGAACACTGAAGCTTTCTTT. It yields the protein CASSTGTGPMNTEAFF. The whole variable domain, filled in from reference TRBV19 and TRBJ1-1, reads DGGITQSPKYLFRKEGQNVTLSCEQNLNHDAMYWYRQDPGQGLRLIYYSQIVNDFQKGDIAEGYSVSREKKESFPLTVTSAQKNPTAFYLCASSTGTGPMNTEAFFGQGTRLTVV.

The V and J genes are TRBV11-3 and TRBJ2-7; 9 nucleotides line up with TRBD1. CDR3 size: 15 residues. The junction had 7 bases not matched to a gene; V was cut back by 0 bases and J by 7 bases. In germline, CDR1 is SGHNT, CDR2 YENEEA. The CDR3 spells CASSLELTGGEEQYF. The CDR3 DNA reads as TGTGCCAGCAGCTTAGAACTCACAGGGGGCGAGGAGCAGTACTTC.

J is TRBJ2-7 and V is TRBV5-1; possibly TRBD1 for D (6 bases). CDR1 is SGHRS and CDR2 is YFSETQ in the germline V gene. The CDR3 is 14 residues long. The germline V and J ends were trimmed by 4 bases and 2 bases, with 13 bases remaining between them. CDR3 bases: TGCGCCAGCAGCCAGACAGGCGGGCCCTACGAGCAGTACTTC. Translated: CASSQTGGPYEQYF.

The chain uses TRBV4-3 and TRBJ2-6, with D tentatively TRBD1 (6 bases). V was cut by 0 bases and J by 2 bases, with 14 bases left in between. The CDR3 has 18 residues. Germline assignment: CDR1 LGHNA and CDR2 YSLEER. CDR3: CASSQEIQGSAGANVLTF. DNA of the CDR3: TGCGCCAGCAGCCAAGAGATACAGGGAAGTGCTGGGGCCAACGTCCTGACTTTC.

The chain joins TRBV5-5 to TRBJ2-7, with 8 bases fitting TRBD1. The V and J ends lost 7 bases and 1 base, in that order; junction bases with no gene match: 1. Germline loops: CDR1 SGHKS, CDR2 YYEKEE (reference sequence). The CDR3 covers 12 residues. CDR3: CASRDRSYEQYF. The CDR3 coding sequence is TGTGCCAGCCGGGACAGGTCCTACGAGCAGTACTTC.

The chain is built from TRBV11-2 and TRBJ2-1, with D possibly matching TRBD1 (7 bases). Germline V CDR1 and CDR2: SGHAT, FQNNGV. CDR3 length: 15 residues. Trimming removed 3 bases at V and 4 bases at J, with 13 bases between. This CDR3 reads CASSFQGGDYNEQFF. The CDR3 bases are TGTGCCAGCAGCTTTCAGGGGGGCGATTACAATGAGCAGTTCTTC.

This sequence joins TRBV19 and TRBJ2-3; 11 bases are a match to TRBD2. Germline V gene sequence: CDR1 LNHDA, CDR2 SQIVND (reference sequence). The CDR3 extends over 14 amino acids. Trimming cost V 7 bases and J 8 bases; bases outside gene matches: 8. CDR3 DNA: TGTGCCAGTAATCCCCTAGCGGGGGGTGGTACGCAGTATTTT. This translates into CASNPLAGGGTQYF.

This clone was seen only a few times. The V and J genes are TRBV4-1 and TRBJ1-1; the D gene is possibly TRBD1 (5 bases). Trimming left V 2 bases short and J 3 bases short, with 13 bases between. The germline V gene encodes CDR1 MGHRA and CDR2 YSYEKL. This CDR3 spans 15 amino acids. The CDR3 sequence: CASSQQGLRDTEAFF. The CDR3 DNA reads as TGCGCCAGCAGCCAACAGGGTCTCAGGGACACTGAAGCTTTCTTT.

J is TRBJ2-1 and V is TRBV30, with 11 bases identical to TRBD1. CDR1 and CDR2 from the germline V gene are GTSNPN and SVGIG (reference sequence). The V gene end was trimmed by 8 bases and the J gene end by 6 bases; junction bases not matched to a gene: 6. The CDR3 has 13 residues. The CDR3 DNA reads as TGTGCCAACCGGGACAGGGGGACCAATGAGCAGTTCTTC. Amino acid sequence: CANRDRGTNEQFF.

This chain connects TRBV30 to TRBJ1-2; no firm D call. The CDR3 sequence is 14 residues long. Trimming stripped 2 bases from V and 7 bases from J, with 17 bases between. The germline CDR1 and CDR2 sequences are GTSNPN and SVGIG (reference sequence). The CDR3 DNA reads as TGTGCCTGGAGTCCGGGCGGGCTAGCCTCTGGCTACACCTTC. Translating gives CAWSPGGLASGYTF.

The chain has TRBV30 and TRBJ2-3, with 7 bases lining up with TRBD2. Germline CDR1 and CDR2: GTSNPN and SVGIG (reference sequence). The CDR3 extends over 14 amino acids. The J segment lost 1 base and the V segment lost 2 bases, leaving 3 bases of the junction unmatched. CDR3 sequence: CAWSKAGGTDTQYF. CDR3 DNA sequence: TGTGCCTGGAGTAAGGCGGGGGGCACAGATACGCAGTATTTT.

This sequence joins TRBV11-3 and TRBJ1-1; possibly TRBD1 for D (5 bases). Trimming took 5 bases from V and 1 from J, leaving 20 bases between them. CDR1 and CDR2 from the germline V gene are SGHNT and YENEEA. This CDR3 contains 17 residues. CDR3 bases: TGTGCCAGCAGCCCTGGGGCGTTTAATGGACAGAACACTGAAGCTTTCTTT. Amino acids: CASSPGAFNGQNTEAFF.